Below, one TCR beta chain is given with its context. This clone was seen a few times. Its antigen has not been determined. No base quality information exists; no much larger clone differs at one position. This sample is part of a study of shared T cell receptors in the human thymus (dated by TCRdb to about 2021). Notes on the research overall: The study examined how self-reactive, shared T-cell receptor alpha chains are generated in the human thymus.

CDR1 and CDR2 are drawn from the germline V gene (reference sequence): MNHEY, SMNVEV. Measured from the cysteine to the phenylalanine, the CDR3 is 16 residues long. The CDR3 DNA has 48 bases and is translated from base 1. Between the V and J ends, shortened by 8 bases and 5 bases respectively, the junction contains 24 bases. The library was made by the immunoSEQ multiplex PCR assay. TCRdb limited this immuneACCESS table to in-frame rearrangements with V and J called. A share of clones is missing; checked studies link under half to unresolved V genes, and the rest is unexplained. The sample records some 660,000 clones, more than 75% of which are singletons. Roughly 0.0089% of the sample is taken by the ten largest. The data were also submitted as part of a second study, on human thymus T cells. As that second paper reports: In Finland, the donors were immunologically healthy infants who were having open corrective cardiac surgery for congenital heart defects. Thymus tissue was collected as surgical resects that were removed during corrective cardiac surgery. Biased V and J gene segment usage appeared to be present in both thymic and peripheral blood repertoires. The related research reported highly overlapping thymic TCR repertoires among unrelated individuals. The study characterized TCR alpha and beta repertoires from fewer than 10 infant thymus samples and a few related peripheral blood samples. The infant donors were roughly 6 to 244 days old, and the cohort included more than five males and a couple of females. Thymocytes were mechanically released from the tissue and were stored as pellets of 10-30 million cells at -70 degrees C. Genomic DNA was extracted from frozen cell pellets with a QIAsymphony instrument. The immunoSEQ multiplex PCR assay was used to amplify the TCRB and TCRAD loci from a standardized amount of quality-controlled genomic DNA. The amplicons spanned the V(D)J region and were long enough to cover the CDR3 and allow V and J genes to be identified. The amplicons were sequenced on an Illumina platform via the commercial immunoSEQ service. Primer bias and sequencing errors were corrected as previously described, and TCRAD and TCRB definitions were based on the IMGT database. immunoSEQ Analyzer 3.0 and VDJTools were used for repertoire analysis, which covered basic statistics, V/J segment usage, diversity estimates, rarefaction and pairwise overlap. Diversity was estimated with Chao1, ChaoE, Efron-Thisted, Shannon and inverse Simpson indices, and also on datasets down-sampled to the smallest sample. For repertoire overlap, CDR3 nucleotide sequence, V gene and J gene had to match strictly, and clustering was done by Jaccard-based multidimensional scaling. On average, thymus samples gave about 810,000 unique TCRB clonotypes, whereas blood samples gave about 92,000.

Material: thymocytes. The sequence was collected from a boy younger than two with a congenital heart defect. Donor details come from another sample of the same person, matched by shared clones. Recombination joined TRBV27 with TRBJ1-1, and perhaps TRBD1 as D gene, on 5 matching bases. The CDR3 protein: CASGKTKGLLGTEAFF. The nucleotide sequence is given as TGTGCCAGCGGTAAAACCAAGGGGCTCCTGGGTACTGAAGCTTTCTTT.